Below are 22 T cell receptor beta chains sequenced from a single sample in a study of blood T cells in healthy people across ages. Through a sample-barcoded 5' primer and a J-beta primer mix, a second PCR was run for about 6 to 12 cycles. TCRdb reprocessed the 5' RACE reads via MiXCR and lists one record per CDR3 protein. The repertoire consists of about 810,000 distinct CDR3 sequences, with approximately 35% occurring once and the leading ten covering approximately 12%. The sequencing input was blood. The receptors shown here come from a man younger than 35 in good health.

This chain uses TRBV11-2 with TRBJ2-7; TRBD2 agrees at 8 bases. Germline CDR1 and CDR2: SGHAT and FQNNGV. V lost 2 bases, J lost 0 bases, and 12 bases stayed unmatched. The CDR3 is made up of 18 amino acids. Here the CDR3 reads CASSLFSAGDTVSYEQYF. The CDR3 DNA sequence: TGTGCCAGCAGCTTATTTTCAGCGGGAGATACAGTCTCCTACGAGCAGTACTTC.

The V gene is TRBV6-2 or TRBV6-3, the J gene TRBJ2-5; D is ambiguous. The end of the DNA aligns better with TRBJ2-4, so the J call may be wrong. From germline, CDR1 is MNHEY and CDR2 SVGEGT. There are 13 residues in the CDR3. CDR3 nucleotide sequence: TGTGCCAGCAGTTACCTTGTCAAAAACATTCAGTACTTC. Amino acids: CASSYLVKNIQYF.

This clonotype was seen many times. V gene TRBV10-3 combines with J gene TRBJ1-4; TRBD1 is a possible D gene (6 bases). Germline CDR1 ENHRY, CDR2 SYGVKD. Trimming left V 7 bases short and J 5 bases short, with 17 bases between. This CDR3 is 15 amino acids long. CDR3: CAIKRGTGLNEKLFF. The CDR3 region has the DNA TGTGCCATCAAGAGGGGGACGGGACTCAATGAAAAACTGTTTTTT.

V usage is TRBV2 and J usage is TRBJ2-3, with D perhaps assigned TRBD1 or TRBD2 (5 bases each). Germline V CDR1 and CDR2: SNHLY, FYNNEI. The CDR3 is 13 residues long. Between the trimmed V and J ends, which lost 3 bases and 13 bases, there was a span of 17 bases. The CDR3 nucleotides read TGTGCCAGCAGTGATGTCCGTGGGGGTCGGAAGTATTTT. Translated: CASSDVRGGRKYF.

The chain carries TRBV6-5 and TRBJ1-6; the match to TRBD1 covers 8 bases. V gave up 6 bases and J gave up 9 bases; unmatched junction bases: 13. The CDR3 extends over 16 amino acids. Germline loops: CDR1 MNHEY, CDR2 SVGAGI. The CDR3 DNA reads TGTGCCAGCAGCCTGTATTCCCGGACAGGGAGTTCACCCCTCCACTTT. Translating gives CASSLYSRTGSSPLHF.

This clonotype was seen at least ten times. The chain employs TRBV12-3 or TRBV12-4 and TRBJ2-7; D is uncertain. V lost 6 bases, J lost 3 bases, and 15 bases lay in between. There are 14 residues in the CDR3. The CDR3 protein is CASSSEDGVYEQYF. The CDR3 bases are TGTGCCAGCAGCTCAGAGGACGGAGTCTACGAGCAGTACTTC.

The chain carries TRBV7-2 and TRBJ1-6; D uncertain. CDR1 is SGHTA, CDR2 FQGNSA, per germline. V lost 3 bases, J lost 6 bases, and 9 bases lay in between. The CDR3 runs to 14 residues. Written as DNA, the CDR3 is TGTGCCAGCAGCTTCGGACCTGCTAATTCACCCCTCCACTTT. Translation: CASSFGPANSPLHF. Full variable domain (rest looked up from reference TRBV7-2 and TRBJ1-6): GAGVSQSPSNKVTEKGKDVELRCDPISGHTALYWYRQSLGQGLEFLIYFQGNSAPDKSGLPSDRFSAERTGGSVSTLTIQRTQQEDSAVYLCASSFGPANSPLHFGNGTRLTVT.

The V gene is TRBV5-8, the J gene TRBJ2-6; 8 nucleotides match TRBD1. The length of the CDR3 is 20 residues. The ends lost 3 bases at V and 4 bases at J; junction bases unmatched: 18. CDR1 is SGHTS and CDR2 is YDEGEE in the germline V gene. CDR3 in DNA: TGTGCCAGCAGCTGCTTCTTGGACAGGGAACTCTTACTGGGGGCCAACGTCCTGACTTTC. It translates to CASSCFLDRELLLGANVLTF.

This clonotype came up a few times. The rearrangement joins TRBV9 to TRBJ2-7, with D possibly TRBD1 on 6 matching bases. CDR1 and CDR2 (germline): SGDLS, YYNGEE. Trimming stripped 6 bases from V and 2 bases from J, with 21 bases between. The CDR3 loop spans 16 amino acids. CDR3 DNA: TGTGCCAGCACACCATCGACAGGATTAGAAACCTACGAGCAGTACTTC. Amino acid sequence: CASTPSTGLETYEQYF.

This clonotype was observed many times. The chain uses TRBV9 and TRBJ1-2; possibly TRBD1 for D (5 bases). Trimming removed 7 bases from V and 0 bases from J, with 13 bases in between. The germline V gene has CDR1 SGDLS and CDR2 YYNGEE. The CDR3 is made up of 14 amino acids. The CDR3 bases are TGTGCCAGCTCCCACCTGGGGGCTAACTATGGCTACACCTTC. Translated, it gives CASSHLGANYGYTF.

In its sample, this clonotype was seen many times. The chain recombines TRBV15 with TRBJ1-2; 7 positions agree with TRBD1. Germline CDR1 is LNHNV and CDR2 is YYDKDF (reference sequence). V lost 0 bases to trimming and J lost 4 bases; unmatched junction nucleotides: 8. CDR3 size: 16 residues. CDR3 in amino acids: CATSRDRTGLPYGYTF. The DNA of the CDR3 is TGTGCCACCAGCAGAGATCGGACAGGATTACCCTATGGCTACACCTTC.

The chain is built from TRBV6-1 and TRBJ2-1; no reliable D call. Trimming left V 4 bases short and J 5 bases short, with 12 bases between. The CDR3 length is 14 residues. Germline V gene data show CDR1 as MNHNS and CDR2 as SASEGT. The CDR3 here is CASSALVLDNEQFF. The CDR3 coding sequence is TGTGCCAGCAGTGCGCTGGTTTTGGACAATGAGCAGTTCTTC.

The chain employs TRBV20-1 and TRBJ1-6; 8 bases line up with TRBD1. This CDR3 comprises 15 residues. Germline CDR1 and CDR2: DFQATT and SNEGSKA (reference sequence). V shed 5 bases, J shed 8 bases, and the junction held 11 bases outside the gene matches. The CDR3 region is CSARRTGRVDSPLHF. The CDR3, as DNA: TGCAGTGCTCGTCGGACAGGGAGAGTGGATTCACCCCTCCACTTT.

There are a few counts of this clonotype. The V gene is TRBV7-2, the J gene TRBJ2-7; possibly TRBD1 for D (6 bases). V lost 5 bases and J lost 0, with 14 bases in between. Germline V lookup: CDR1 SGHTA, CDR2 FQGNSA. CDR3 length: 15 amino acids. The CDR3 loop reads CASSPQTGISYEQYF. CDR3 DNA sequence: TGTGCCAGCAGCCCGCAGACAGGTATCTCCTACGAGCAGTACTTC.

This clonotype was recorded a few times. This sequence joins TRBV2 and TRBJ1-5, with 7 bases matching TRBD1. The V gene end was trimmed by 5 bases and the J gene end by 1 base; junction bases not matched to a gene: 14. Germline loops: CDR1 SNHLY, CDR2 FYNNEI. CDR3 length equals 18 residues. In nucleotides, the CDR3 is TGTGCCAGCAGTACTCACTCTCAGGGGGTGAGGAGCAATCAGCCCCAGCATTTT. It encodes CASSTHSQGVRSNQPQHF.

Worth noting for this clonotype: Sequence at one end of the junction differs from germline and may be a read error. V gene TRBV25-1 combines with J gene TRBJ1-2, with 7 bases fitting TRBD1. This CDR3 is 15 amino acids long. Germline CDR1 and CDR2: MGHDK and SYGVNS. The DNA for the CDR3 is TGTGTCAGCAGTGATGAAAGGGCAGGGGGGAAGGGCTACACCTTC. Its protein is CVSSDERAGGKGYTF.

This clonotype was seen a few times. This chain connects TRBV12-5 to TRBJ2-2; a possible D gene is TRBD1 (5 bases). The CDR3 extends over 13 amino acids. V dropped 6 bases and J dropped 10 bases, with 15 bases sitting between them. Germline-derived CDR1 and CDR2 are LGHNT and FRNRAP. CDR3 residues: CASGQTVVMELFF. The DNA for the CDR3 is TGTGCTAGTGGGCAGACAGTCGTGATGGAGCTGTTTTTT.

A few counts support this clonotype. V is TRBV6-2 or TRBV6-3 and J is TRBJ2-3; D is unresolved. Trimming took 7 bases from V and 2 from J, leaving 13 bases between them. This CDR3 is built from 14 residues. Looked up from germline, CDR1 is MNHEY and CDR2 is SVGEGT. CDR3 residues: CASTWRTTTDTQYF. DNA of the CDR3: TGTGCCAGCACCTGGCGAACTACCACAGATACGCAGTATTTT.

The chain joins TRBV28 to TRBJ2-1; no reliable D call. CDR3 size: 14 residues. The germline V gene has CDR1 MDHEN and CDR2 SYDVKM. Between the trimmed V and J ends, which lost 3 bases and 8 bases, there was a span of 14 bases. The CDR3 DNA reads TGTGCCAGCAGTTTTACGGCCCTTGGGGATGAGCAGTTCTTC. Protein product: CASSFTALGDEQFF.

In this sample, this clonotype turned up a few times. The V and J genes are TRBV4-1 and TRBJ2-1, with 7 bases matching TRBD2. The CDR3 covers 12 residues. Looked up from germline, CDR1 is MGHRA and CDR2 is YSYEKL. V lost 4 bases and J lost 13; bases outside the gene matches: 7. CDR3 in amino acids: CASSLSGTTQFF. CDR3 DNA sequence: TGCGCCAGCAGCCTCTCCGGGACTACCCAGTTCTTC.

The sample holds a few counts of this clonotype. This chain uses TRBV6-6 with TRBJ2-5, with D perhaps being TRBD1 or TRBD2 (6 bases each). This CDR3 spans 14 amino acids. CDR1 and CDR2 from the germline V gene are MNHNY and SVGAGI (reference sequence). V was trimmed by 0 bases and J by 7 bases, leaving 12 bases between them. DNA of the CDR3: TGTGCCAGCAGTTACTCTGCCGGAGGGGGGACCCAGTACTTC. Residues: CASSYSAGGGTQYF.

The V call is TRBV5-1, the J call TRBJ2-4; D tentatively fits TRBD1 or TRBD2 (5 bases each). The length of the CDR3 is 17 residues. Trimming shortened V by 0 bases and J by 3 bases, and 16 bases separated the two germline ends. The germline V gene has CDR1 SGHRS and CDR2 YFSETQ. CDR3 loop: CASSLVAGTAGKNIQYF. CDR3 in DNA: TGCGCCAGCAGCTTGGTTGCCGGGACCGCAGGCAAAAACATTCAGTACTTC. The full variable domain, its missing parts supplied by reference TRBV5-1 and TRBJ2-4, is KAGVTQTPRYLIKTRGQQVTLSCSPISGHRSVSWYQQTPGQGLQFLFEYFSETQRNKGNFPGRFSGRQFSNSRSEMNVSTLELGDSALYLCASSLVAGTAGKNIQYFGAGTRLSVL.